This T cell receptor (beta chain) was captured by sequencing in a study of shared clonotypes between healthy human individuals. Donors were healthy HIV-negative adults without recently reported acute infections or vaccinations. Memory CD4+ cells were the fraction left after CD45RA+ naive selection. Trimming left V 6 bases short and J 3 bases short, with 11 bases between. This CDR3 is 13 amino acids long. The germline CDR1 and CDR2 sequences are MNHEY and SVGAGI. To note about this clone: Its antigen remains unknown.

At a deep level, the assay was run. Produced via immunoSEQ multiplex PCR; TCRdb's table is partial and in-frame only. The data show some 2,100,000 clones, 90% to 96% seen once. Study-level points and caveats: Approximately 5.3% was the fraction of naive CD4 clonotypes found shared across a handful of donors.

Specimen: naive CD4+ T cells sorted from blood. Subset noted: CD45RA+ positively selected. The TCR comes from a man younger than 30 in good health. The chain links TRBV6-5 to TRBJ1-2; a possible D gene is TRBD1 (6 bases). For the CDR3, the DNA is TGTGCCAGCAGCAGGGACAATGACTATGGCTACACCTTC. Translating gives CASSRDNDYGYTF.